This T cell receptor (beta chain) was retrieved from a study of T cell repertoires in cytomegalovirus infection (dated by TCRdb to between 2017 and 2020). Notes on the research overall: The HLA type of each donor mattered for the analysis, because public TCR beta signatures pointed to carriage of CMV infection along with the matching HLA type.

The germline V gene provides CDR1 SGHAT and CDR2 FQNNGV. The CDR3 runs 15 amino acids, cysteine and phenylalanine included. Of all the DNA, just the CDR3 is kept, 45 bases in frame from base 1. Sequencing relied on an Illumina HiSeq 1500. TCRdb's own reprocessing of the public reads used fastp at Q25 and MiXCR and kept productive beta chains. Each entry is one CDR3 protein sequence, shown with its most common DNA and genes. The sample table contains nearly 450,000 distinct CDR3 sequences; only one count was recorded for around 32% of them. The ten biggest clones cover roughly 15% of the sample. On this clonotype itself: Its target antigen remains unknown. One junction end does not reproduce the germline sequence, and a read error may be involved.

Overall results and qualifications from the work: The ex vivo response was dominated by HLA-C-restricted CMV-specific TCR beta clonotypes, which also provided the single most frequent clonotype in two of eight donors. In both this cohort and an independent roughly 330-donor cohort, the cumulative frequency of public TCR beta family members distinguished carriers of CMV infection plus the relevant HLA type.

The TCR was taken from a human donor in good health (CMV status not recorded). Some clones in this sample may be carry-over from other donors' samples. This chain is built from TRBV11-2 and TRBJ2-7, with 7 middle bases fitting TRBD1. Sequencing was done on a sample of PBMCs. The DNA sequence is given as TGTGCCAGCAGCCCGAGCCTGGGGACAGCCTACGAGCAGTGCTTC. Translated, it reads CASSPSLGTAYEQCF.